Below, 27 T cell receptor beta chains from the same sample are listed, as sequenced in a study of shared T cell receptors in the human thymus. Profiling relied on immunoSEQ multiplex PCR, and the TCRdb table lists in-frame clones only, not all of them. The table lists about 660,000 clones, around 87% of them singletons. This same sample was also part of a study on human thymus T cells.

The specimen sequenced was thymocytes. The receptors originated from a boy in the first two years of life with a congenital heart defect.

This clone was seen just once. The CDR3 DNA follows: TGTGCCACTCAAGCCTTAAGGGGTCCTGTTATGCATAACACCTTC. Its translation is CATQALRGPVMHNTF. This sequence joins TRBV10-3 and TRBJ1-2, with D possibly TRBD1 on 5 matching bases. The V gene lost 10 bases and the J gene lost 12 bases, with 30 bases spanning the gap. Germline loops: CDR1 ENHRY, CDR2 SYGVKD. CDR3 length: 15 residues.

This chain uses TRBV19 with TRBJ1-1, with D tentatively TRBD1 (5 bases). Trimming stripped 3 bases from V and 1 base from J, with 15 bases between. This CDR3 has 16 amino acids. Germline CDR1 LNHDA, CDR2 SQIVND (reference sequence). CDR3 in amino acids: CASSIARGDRNTEAFF. The DNA of the CDR3 is TGTGCCAGTAGTATCGCCCGGGGGGATCGGAACACTGAAGCTTTCTTT. The whole variable domain, filled in from reference TRBV19 and TRBJ1-1, reads DGGITQSPKYLFRKEGQNVTLSCEQNLNHDAMYWYRQDPGQGLRLIYYSQIVNDFQKGDIAEGYSVSREKKESFPLTVTSAQKNPTAFYLCASSIARGDRNTEAFFGQGTRLTVV.

The V and J genes are TRBV7-2 and TRBJ2-5; no firm D call. The germline gives CDR1 SGHTA, CDR2 FQGNSA. The CDR3 is 15 amino acids. Trimming took off 5 bases at V and 1 base at J, with 14 bases between the two ends. The CDR3 protein is CASSAIVGFQETQYF. CDR3 in DNA: TGTGCCAGCAGCGCAATCGTGGGCTTCCAAGAGACCCAGTACTTC.

The J gene is TRBJ2-5, the V gene TRBV6-4; possible D gene TRBD2, 6 bases. Per the germline V gene, CDR1 is MRHNA and CDR2 is SNTAGT. Trimming pared 1 base from V and 5 bases from J, leaving 8 bases between. The CDR3 spans 13 residues. CDR3 sequence reads: CASSDCGEETQYF. The CDR3 DNA reads as TGTGCCAGCAGTGACTGCGGGGAGGAGACCCAGTACTTC.

CDR3 loop: CASSPSRDTQRWEQFF. The CDR3 DNA reads TGCGCCAGCAGCCCGTCCCGGGACACGCAACGGTGGGAGCAGTTCTTC. V and J are TRBV4-1 and TRBJ2-1; D is perhaps TRBD1 (6 bases). The CDR3 length is 16 residues. Germline values: CDR1 MGHRA, CDR2 YSYEKL. V was pared by 4 bases and J by 10 bases, with 23 bases between.

This sequence joins TRBV29-1 and TRBJ2-7, with TRBD1 matching 7 bases. Germline V gene sequence: CDR1 SQVTM, CDR2 ANQGSEA. After removal of 7 bases from V and 1 base from J, the junction contained 4 bases not matched to a gene. The CDR3 consists of 12 residues. The CDR3 bases are TGCAGCGGGGGACAGACTTCCTACGAGCAGTACTTC. This sequence encodes CSGGQTSYEQYF.

The V call is TRBV6-1, the J call TRBJ2-5; D call uncertain. The CDR3 is 16 amino acids. V shed 0 bases and J shed 2 bases, with 13 bases lying between them. CDR1 and CDR2 (germline): MNHNS, SASEGT. Written as DNA, the CDR3 is TGTGCCAGCAGTGAAGCGCGGTCCCGGCCTCAAGAGACCCAGTACTTC. Amino acids: CASSEARSRPQETQYF.

In DNA, the CDR3 is TGTGCCAGCAACCCCCGGGAAACAGATACGCAGTATTTT. As protein: CASNPRETDTQYF. The gene calls are TRBV27 and TRBJ2-3; the D gene is possibly TRBD2 (5 bases). Trimming stripped 7 bases from V and 3 bases from J, with 11 bases between. Germline assignment: CDR1 MNHEY and CDR2 SMNVEV (reference sequence). The CDR3 has 13 residues.

Worth noting for this clone: Germline and junction disagree at one end, which may indicate a read error. The V and J genes are TRBV29-1 and TRBJ2-1, with D possibly matching TRBD2 (5 bases). The CDR3 runs 17 residues. Germline V gene lookup returns CDR1 SQVTM and CDR2 ANQGSEA. This chain's CDR3 is CSVDSLRRLTSSNEQFF. CDR3 nucleotides: TGCAGCGTTGATAGTTTGCGGAGACTAACTTCCTCCAATGAGCAGTTCTTC.

This rearrangement joins TRBV10-3 to TRBJ1-6; D is perhaps TRBD1 (6 bases). Germline CDR1 is ENHRY and CDR2 is SYGVKD. The CDR3 is 16 amino acids. Trimming took 0 bases from V and 7 from J, leaving 13 bases between them. In DNA, the CDR3 is TGTGCCATCAGTGAGTCTTCCCGGGACAACAATTCACCCCTCCACTTT. Translating gives CAISESSRDNNSPLHF.

The rearrangement uses TRBV7-9 and TRBJ1-4; 12 bases are shared with TRBD1. Germline CDR1 and CDR2: SEHNR and FQNEAQ (reference sequence). There are 17 residues in the CDR3. With V trimmed by 4 bases and J by 2 bases, 5 bases remained unmatched. CDR3 region: CASSCPGQGATNEKLFF. CDR3 nucleotide sequence: TGTGCCAGCAGCTGCCCGGGACAGGGGGCGACTAATGAAAAACTGTTTTTT.

This rearrangement joins TRBV28 to TRBJ2-1; D might be TRBD1 (7 bases). The CDR3 spans 14 residues. V was trimmed by 5 bases and J by 3 bases, leaving 11 bases between them. Germline lookup yields CDR1 MDHEN and CDR2 SYDVKM. The CDR3 DNA is TGTGCCAGCAGTCGCGGGACAGTCTACAATGAGCAGTTCTTC. Its translation: CASSRGTVYNEQFF. Looking up the rest from reference TRBV28 and TRBJ2-1 gives the full variable domain: DVKVTQSSRYLVKRTGEKVFLECVQDMDHENMFWYRQDPGLGLRLIYFSYDVKMKEKGDIPEGYSVSREKKERFSLILESASTNQTSMYLCASSRGTVYNEQFFGPGTRLTVL.

This chain uses TRBV9 with TRBJ1-2; no clear D. The CDR3 length is 16 residues. Per the germline V gene, CDR1 is SGDLS and CDR2 is YYNGEE. The ends were cut back, 0 bases at V and 2 bases at J, with 14 bases in the middle. In nucleotides, the CDR3 is TGTGCCAGCAGCGTAGGAGGAGGACGCTTCAACTATGGCTACACCTTC. Encoded protein: CASSVGGGRFNYGYTF.

The rearrangement uses TRBV7-6 and TRBJ2-5; TRBD2 matches 15 bases. With V trimmed by 4 bases and J by 4 bases, 19 bases remained unmatched. The CDR3 length is 21 residues. Germline V lookup: CDR1 SGHVS, CDR2 FNYEAQ. The CDR3 reads CASSSGLAGGIIEVLGETQYF. The CDR3 nucleotides read TGTGCCAGCAGCTCGGGACTAGCGGGAGGAATTATTGAAGTCTTAGGAGAGACCCAGTACTTC.

The chain employs TRBV6-1 and TRBJ1-1; D unclear. The CDR3 has 15 amino acids. Trimming stripped 5 bases from V and 0 bases from J, with 13 bases between. Looked up from germline, CDR1 is MNHNS and CDR2 is SASEGT. DNA of the CDR3: TGTGCCAGCAGTCCTCCGCAGTTTATGAACACTGAAGCTTTCTTT. As protein: CASSPPQFMNTEAFF.

In this sample, this clone turned up a few times. This chain connects TRBV15 to TRBJ1-2; unclear D gene. The CDR3 loop spans 12 amino acids. Germline V gene sequence: CDR1 LNHNV, CDR2 YYDKDF (reference sequence). The V and J ends lost 0 bases and 13 bases respectively, with 12 bases between them. The CDR3: CATSRERDSSTF. In DNA form, the CDR3 reads TGTGCCACCAGCAGAGAACGGGATTCGTCCACCTTC. Looking up the rest from reference TRBV15 and TRBJ1-2 gives the full variable domain: DAMVIQNPRYQVTQFGKPVTLSCSQTLNHNVMYWYQQKSSQAPKLLFHYYDKDFNNEADTPDNFQSRRPNTSFCFLDIRSPGLGDTAMYLCATSRERDSSTFGSGTRLTVV.

This clone was seen only once. The chain has TRBV27 and TRBJ2-3; 9 nucleotides match TRBD1. The CDR3 is 14 residues long. CDR1 and CDR2 (germline): MNHEY, SMNVEV (reference sequence). V trimming: 5 bases; J trimming: 4 bases; junction bases outside the gene matches: 4. DNA of the CDR3: TGTGCCAGCAGTCCGCACAGGGGGCCAGATACGCAGTATTTT. Protein sequence: CASSPHRGPDTQYF.

This chain connects TRBV29-1 to TRBJ1-1; the D gene is possibly TRBD1 (5 bases). Germline assignment: CDR1 SQVTM and CDR2 ANQGSEA. The CDR3 consists of 15 residues. V was pared by 3 bases and J by 1 base, with 15 bases between. The CDR3 loop is CSVDDWITGNTEAFF. DNA for the CDR3: TGCAGCGTTGATGATTGGATAACAGGGAACACTGAAGCTTTCTTT. Full variable domain (rest looked up from reference TRBV29-1 and TRBJ1-1): SAVISQKPSRDICQRGTSLTIQCQVDSQVTMMFWYRQQPGQSLTLIATANQGSEATYESGFVIDKFPISRPNLTFSTLTVSNMSPEDSSIYLCSVDDWITGNTEAFFGQGTRLTVV.

The chain carries TRBV7-8 and TRBJ2-7; 7 nucleotides agree with TRBD1. Germline values: CDR1 SGHVS, CDR2 FQNEAQ. J lost 4 bases, V lost 5 bases, and 11 bases had no gene match. The length of the CDR3 is 15 residues. For the CDR3, the DNA is TGTGCCAGCAGCCGACAGCCGGGACAGAGTTACGAGCAGTACTTC. This gives the protein CASSRQPGQSYEQYF.

The CDR3 here is CASSITGCEAFF. The CDR3, as DNA: TGTGCCAGTAGTATCACGGGGTGTGAAGCTTTCTTT. The chain couples TRBV19 to TRBJ1-1, with D hard to call. Germline loops: CDR1 LNHDA, CDR2 SQIVND (reference sequence). V was pared by 3 bases and J by 7 bases, with 9 bases between. The CDR3 has 12 amino acids.

The genes are TRBV7-2 and TRBJ2-2; 7 bases match TRBD1. The germline gives CDR1 SGHTA, CDR2 FQGNSA. This CDR3 contains 16 residues. Losses at the gene ends were 1 base for V and 7 bases for J; bases not matched to a gene: 9. The CDR3 coding sequence is TGTGCCAGCAGCTTAGAACAGGGGCTCGTCGGCGGGGAGCTGTTTTTT. As protein: CASSLEQGLVGGELFF. The full variable domain, its missing parts supplied by reference TRBV7-2 and TRBJ2-2, is GAGVSQSPSNKVTEKGKDVELRCDPISGHTALYWYRQSLGQGLEFLIYFQGNSAPDKSGLPSDRFSAERTGGSVSTLTIQRTQQEDSAVYLCASSLEQGLVGGELFFGEGSRLTVL.

The DNA of the CDR3 is TGTGCCAGCAGTGAAACTACAGGGGGCCAAACTAGCGCCGGGGAGCTGTTTTTT. It is translated as CASSETTGGQTSAGELFF. The rearrangement links TRBV6-1 to TRBJ2-2; 9 bases fit TRBD1. This CDR3 has 18 amino acids. Unmatched junction bases numbered 13, after V lost 2 bases and J lost 6 bases. CDR1 MNHNS and CDR2 SASEGT come from the germline V gene.

This chain links TRBV5-1 with TRBJ2-1; 13 positions agree with TRBD2. Germline V lookup: CDR1 SGHRS, CDR2 YFSETQ. The CDR3 runs 18 residues. The junction had 7 bases not matched to a gene; V was cut back by 4 bases and J by 0 bases. The CDR3 DNA sequence: TGCGCCAGCAGCGGGGGGACTAGCGGGAAGAGCTCCTACAATGAGCAGTTCTTC. It translates to CASSGGTSGKSSYNEQFF.

This clone occurred once. This chain uses TRBV20-1 with TRBJ2-7; D possibly corresponds to TRBD2 (5 bases). Germline V lookup: CDR1 DFQATT, CDR2 SNEGSKA (reference sequence). The CDR3 is 8 residues long. With 6 bases removed from V and 8 bases from J, the gap between germline ends came to 5 bases. CDR3 bases: TGCAGTGCCGGGAAGCAGTACTTC. Protein product: CSAGKQYF.

The chain has TRBV7-2 and TRBJ1-6; D not certain. This CDR3 is built from 13 residues. Trimming pared 1 base from V and 8 bases from J, leaving 6 bases between. Per germline, CDR1 SGHTA and CDR2 FQGNSA. The CDR3 region has the DNA TGTGCCAGCAGCTTAGATCTTGATTCACCCCTCCACTTT. It translates to CASSLDLDSPLHF.

This chain uses TRBV9 with TRBJ2-1; 10 bases are shared with TRBD2. CDR3 length: 19 residues. Unmatched junction bases numbered 15, after V lost 3 bases and J lost 3 bases. Looked up from germline, CDR1 is SGDLS and CDR2 is YYNGEE. CDR3 amino acids: CASSASHASTSGNYNEQFF. CDR3 coding DNA: TGTGCCAGCAGCGCTAGTCACGCTAGTACTAGCGGGAACTACAATGAGCAGTTCTTC.

This clone has just a few counts. The chain uses TRBV4-1 and TRBJ2-1; 10 positions match TRBD2. The CDR3 has 19 residues. The junction had 14 bases not matched to a gene; V was cut back by 0 bases and J by 6 bases. Germline CDR1 and CDR2: MGHRA and YSYEKL. CDR3 residues: CASSQESRPSGRKFNEQFF. The CDR3 nucleotides are TGCGCCAGCAGCCAAGAATCCCGACCTAGCGGGAGAAAATTCAATGAGCAGTTCTTC.